A single sample gave rise to the 23 T cell receptor beta chains below, sequenced in a study of blood T cell repertoires in COVID-19. Only in-frame clones appear in the TCRdb table, and some are missing; sequencing was by immunoSEQ multiplex PCR. The sample has a few hundred thousand clones, about 91% seen once; the top ten hold 8% to 10%. The sequencing input was PBMCs or T cells enriched from blood (not recorded which). These receptors originate from a woman aged 35 to 49 who had recovered from COVID-19.

The chain has TRBV13 and TRBJ1-2; TRBD1 matches at 9 bases. Germline CDR1 PRHDT, CDR2 FYEKMQ (reference sequence). This CDR3 is 13 amino acids long. Germline trimming cut 8 bases from V and 2 bases from J; bases unmatched to any gene: 3. The CDR3 loop reads CASGGTGNYGYTF. The CDR3 DNA reads TGTGCCAGCGGCGGGACAGGGAACTATGGCTACACCTTC.

The V and J genes are TRBV4-3 and TRBJ1-1; the D is unclear. Germline CDR1 is LGHNA and CDR2 is YSLEER. This CDR3 has 14 amino acids. Trimming took off 2 bases at V and 0 bases at J, with 7 bases between the two ends. CDR3 region: CASSQFRVNTEAFF. The CDR3 DNA follows: TGCGCCAGCAGCCAATTCCGGGTGAACACTGAAGCTTTCTTT.

V gene TRBV3-1 (or the pseudogene TRBV3-2) combines with J gene TRBJ2-2, with a possible D match to TRBD2 (5 bases). V lost 4 bases and J lost 6, with 18 bases in between. Per germline, CDR1 LGHDT and CDR2 YNNKEL (reference sequence). The CDR3 covers 16 residues. CDR3 loop: CASSPHGKEWPGELFF. The CDR3 DNA sequence: TGTGCCAGCAGCCCCCACGGGAAGGAGTGGCCCGGGGAGCTGTTTTTT.

The V call is TRBV19, the J call TRBJ2-5; D gene uncertain. Trimming removed 2 bases from V and 5 bases from J, with 12 bases in between. Germline V gene sequence: CDR1 LNHDA, CDR2 SQIVND (reference sequence). There are 14 residues in the CDR3. The CDR3 loop is CASSIYPLGETQYF. In DNA, the CDR3 is TGTGCCAGTAGTATATATCCCCTCGGGGAGACCCAGTACTTC.

The gene calls are TRBV4-1 and TRBJ1-2, with D tentatively TRBD1 (6 bases). The CDR3 covers 16 residues. Germline values: CDR1 MGHRA, CDR2 YSYEKL. V shed 1 base and J shed 4 bases, with 16 bases lying between them. The CDR3 reads CASSQVGAGGPYGYTF. The CDR3 DNA sequence: TGCGCCAGCAGCCAAGTAGGGGCCGGGGGGCCCTATGGCTACACCTTC.

V and J are TRBV12-3 or TRBV12-4 and TRBJ1-6; D is unclear. The CDR3 has 13 residues. Trimming removed 4 bases from V and 9 bases from J, with 10 bases in between. The CDR3 loop is CASSSREVSPLHF. The CDR3, as DNA: TGTGCCAGCAGTTCTCGGGAGGTTTCACCCCTCCACTTT.

V usage is TRBV5-1 and J usage is TRBJ2-7; 9 bases line up with TRBD1. V trimming: 0 bases; J trimming: 2 bases; junction bases outside the gene matches: 3. Germline CDR1 reads SGHRS; CDR2 reads YFSETQ. There are 15 residues in the CDR3. The CDR3 coding sequence is TGCGCCAGCAGCTTGGAGGGGACAGGGCCCTACGAGCAGTACTTC. As protein: CASSLEGTGPYEQYF.

This clone was seen only once. The gene calls are TRBV11-2 and TRBJ1-1; the D is unclear. CDR1 is SGHAT, CDR2 FQNNGV, per germline. With 2 bases removed from V and 6 bases from J, the gap between germline ends came to 7 bases. This CDR3 contains 12 residues. The DNA for the CDR3 is TGTGCCAGCAGCTTACATCCCCCTGAAGCTTTCTTT. Translation: CASSLHPPEAFF.

This clone appeared a few times. CDR3 DNA: TGTGCCAGCAGTGAATTAGGACAGGGGAAAGGCGAGCAGTACTTC. It codes for CASSELGQGKGEQYF. This chain uses TRBV2 with TRBJ2-7; 9 nucleotides agree with TRBD1. From germline, CDR1 is SNHLY and CDR2 FYNNEI. The V and J ends lost 2 bases and 6 bases, in that order; junction bases with no gene match: 8. The length of the CDR3 is 15 residues.

The V and J genes are TRBV28 and TRBJ1-2, with a possible D match to TRBD1 (5 bases). The germline V gene has CDR1 MDHEN and CDR2 SYDVKM. The CDR3 has 15 residues. V was pared by 4 bases and J by 8 bases, with 20 bases between. The CDR3 sequence: CASSSPPGGEEGYTF. The CDR3 DNA is TGTGCCAGCAGTTCCCCCCCCGGAGGGGAAGAGGGCTACACCTTC.

V gene TRBV24-1 combines with J gene TRBJ1-5; tentatively, D is TRBD1 (5 bases). Per the germline V gene, CDR1 is KGHDR and CDR2 is SFDVKD. V was cut by 4 bases and J by 2 bases, with 20 bases left in between. The length of the CDR3 is 18 residues. The CDR3 protein is CATSDRRDSMGGNQPQHF. The CDR3 coding sequence is TGTGCCACCAGTGACCGCCGGGACTCAATGGGAGGCAATCAGCCCCAGCATTTT.

In regard to this clone: The junction shows a germline mismatch at one end, possibly a read error. V usage is TRBV7-7 and J usage is TRBJ1-4; TRBD1 might be the D (6 bases). Germline assignment: CDR1 SSHAT and CDR2 FNYEAQ (reference sequence). CDR3 length: 13 amino acids. DNA for the CDR3: TGTGCTAGCAGCATCGCGCAGGGGGAAAAACTGTTTTTT. The encoded protein is CASSIAQGEKLFF.

This sequence joins TRBV4-3 and TRBJ2-7; tentative D call: TRBD1 (5 bases). V was pared by 0 bases and J by 0 bases, with 21 bases between. The CDR3 has 19 residues. Germline assignment: CDR1 LGHNA and CDR2 YSLEER. CDR3 loop: CASSQEILPGLGHSYEQYF. The CDR3 DNA reads TGCGCCAGCAGCCAAGAAATTCTGCCAGGGCTGGGTCACTCCTACGAGCAGTACTTC.

This clone has a single count. CDR3 amino acids: CASSAGTGTYEQYF. CDR3 sequence (DNA): TGTGCCAGCAGCGCCGGGACAGGAACCTACGAGCAGTACTTC. The V and J genes are TRBV9 and TRBJ2-7; TRBD1 agrees at 8 bases. The germline gives CDR1 SGDLS, CDR2 YYNGEE. This CDR3 contains 14 residues. The J segment lost 2 bases and the V segment lost 3 bases, leaving 4 bases of the junction unmatched.

V gene TRBV2 combines with J gene TRBJ2-5, with 7 positions matching TRBD1. There are 13 residues in the CDR3. Germline V gives CDR1 SNHLY, CDR2 FYNNEI. V shed 10 bases and J 2 bases; nucleotides not matched to a gene: 7. In DNA form, the CDR3 reads TGTGCCAACCACAGGGGTGGGCAAGAGACCCAGTACTTC. It specifies CANHRGGQETQYF.

This chain connects TRBV10-2 to TRBJ2-1, with 8 bases that match TRBD2. Trimming cost V 5 bases and J 10 bases; bases outside gene matches: 10. The V gene's germline CDR1 is WSHSY and CDR2 SAAADI. The CDR3 consists of 14 residues. The CDR3 loop is CASSPSVTGGEQFF. CDR3 DNA: TGCGCCAGCAGTCCGAGTGTTACGGGGGGGGAGCAGTTCTTC.

The chain is built from TRBV5-1 and TRBJ2-7; D is possibly TRBD1 (5 bases). This CDR3 comprises 14 residues. V lost 3 bases to trimming and J lost 4 bases, with 14 bases between them. The V gene's germline CDR1 is SGHRS and CDR2 YFSETQ. CDR3 sequence reads: CASSSAQGPYEQYF. CDR3 sequence (DNA): TGCGCCAGCAGCTCTGCGCAGGGCCCATACGAGCAGTACTTC. The variable domain in full, with the rest retrieved from reference TRBV5-1 and TRBJ2-7, is KAGVTQTPRYLIKTRGQQVTLSCSPISGHRSVSWYQQTPGQGLQFLFEYFSETQRNKGNFPGRFSGRQFSNSRSEMNVSTLELGDSALYLCASSSAQGPYEQYFGPGTRLTVT.

This chain uses TRBV5-1 with TRBJ2-5, with 10 bases fitting TRBD2. Germline trimming cut 5 bases from V and 6 bases from J; bases unmatched to any gene: 7. CDR1 SGHRS and CDR2 YFSETQ come from the germline V gene. CDR3 size: 14 residues. The DNA for the CDR3 is TGCGCCAGCAGACTTCTAGCGGGGGAAAAGACCCAGTACTTC. Amino acids: CASRLLAGEKTQYF.

This chain links TRBV27 with TRBJ1-1; 7 bases line up with TRBD1. The CDR3 has 13 amino acids. Trimming took 4 bases from V and 5 from J; bases not matched to a gene: 4. CDR1 is MNHEY, CDR2 SMNVEV, per germline (reference sequence). CDR3 sequence reads: CASSSLGQTEAFF. In DNA form, the CDR3 reads TGTGCCAGCAGTTCCCTGGGACAGACTGAAGCTTTCTTT.

V is TRBV14 and J is TRBJ2-7, with a weak D call TRBD1 (6 bases). CDR3 length: 15 amino acids. Germline values: CDR1 SGHDN, CDR2 FVKESK. Trimming pared 4 bases from V and 2 bases from J, leaving 15 bases between. The CDR3 DNA follows: TGTGCCAGCAGCCCTTTGACAGGCACCACCTACGAGCAGTACTTC. It translates to CASSPLTGTTYEQYF.

The V call is TRBV5-6, the J call TRBJ1-2; 7 bases match TRBD1. The CDR3 consists of 14 residues. CDR1 SGHDT and CDR2 YYEEEE come from the germline V gene. The V gene end was trimmed by 4 bases and the J gene end by 0 bases; junction bases not matched to a gene: 3. The CDR3 sequence: CASSGDRANYGYTF. The CDR3 nucleotides read TGTGCCAGCAGCGGGGACAGAGCTAACTATGGCTACACCTTC.

This clone has just one count. This sequence joins TRBV2 and TRBJ1-2, with 7 bases that match TRBD1. The J segment lost 8 bases and the V segment lost 1 base, leaving 7 bases of the junction unmatched. This CDR3 is built from 14 residues. Looked up from germline, CDR1 is SNHLY and CDR2 is FYNNEI. The CDR3 loop reads CASSEVEGGAGYTF. The CDR3 bases are TGTGCCAGCAGTGAAGTTGAAGGGGGCGCCGGCTACACCTTC.

V and J are TRBV20-1 and TRBJ1-5; weak D call: TRBD1 (5 bases). In germline, CDR1 is DFQATT, CDR2 SNEGSKA (reference sequence). The V gene lost 3 bases and the J gene lost 0 bases, with 12 bases spanning the gap. CDR3 length: 15 amino acids. For the CDR3, the DNA is TGCAGTGCTAGTAGGGGAGGTTATAGCAATCAGCCCCAGCATTTT. Translating gives CSASRGGYSNQPQHF.